This T cell receptor (beta chain) was observed in a study of T cells after yellow fever vaccination. The overall study: The authors prepared low-cell-number fractions using SMART-Seq v4 Ultra Low Input.

Between the trimmed V and J ends, which lost 4 bases and 10 bases, there was a span of 5 bases. This CDR3 has 10 residues. One entry per CDR3 protein results from TCRdb running MiXCR on the 5' RACE reads. This sample has about 550,000 distinct CDR3 sequences, with approximately 21% found just once. The V call is TRBV12-3 or TRBV12-4, the J call TRBJ2-1; no definite D call. The sequenced sample was PBMCs, obtained 15 days after the yellow fever booster vaccination. The sequence was collected from a man aged 30 to 45 who received the YFV17D yellow fever vaccine. CDR3 protein: CASSSVEQFF. The CDR3, as DNA: TGTGCCAGCAGTTCAGTGGAGCAGTTCTTC.